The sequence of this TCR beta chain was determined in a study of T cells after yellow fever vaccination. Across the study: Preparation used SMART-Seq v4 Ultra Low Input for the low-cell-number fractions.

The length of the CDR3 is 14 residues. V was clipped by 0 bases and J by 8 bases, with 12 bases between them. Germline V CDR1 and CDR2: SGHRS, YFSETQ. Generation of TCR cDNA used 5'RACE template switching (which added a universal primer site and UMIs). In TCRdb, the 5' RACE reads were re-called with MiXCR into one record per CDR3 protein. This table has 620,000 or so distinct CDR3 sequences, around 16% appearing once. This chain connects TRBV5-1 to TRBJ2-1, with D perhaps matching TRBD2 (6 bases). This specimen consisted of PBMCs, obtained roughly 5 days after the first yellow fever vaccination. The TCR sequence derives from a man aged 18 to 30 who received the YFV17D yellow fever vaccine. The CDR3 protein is CASSLVPPGDEQFF. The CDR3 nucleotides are TGCGCCAGCAGCTTGGTTCCTCCGGGGGATGAGCAGTTCTTC. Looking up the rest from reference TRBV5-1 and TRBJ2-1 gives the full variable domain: KAGVTQTPRYLIKTRGQQVTLSCSPISGHRSVSWYQQTPGQGLQFLFEYFSETQRNKGNFPGRFSGRQFSNSRSEMNVSTLELGDSALYLCASSLVPPGDEQFFGPGTRLTVL.